This note documents a single T cell receptor (beta chain) sequence. The data were obtained in a study of blood T cell repertoires in COVID-19. Study in general: T cells, B-cell-depleted T cells, or PBMCs provided the cDNA or gDNA that served as material.

Original analysis: By means of reference gene primer amplification, nucleated cell counts were estimated. Profiled with immunoSEQ multiplex PCR; TCRdb holds only in-frame clones, not every one. V, J and clone size reflect that table, while D and trimming were determined from the DNA. The sample includes hundreds of thousands of clones, roughly 89% seen only once; the top ten take more than 1.4%. The receptor was derived from a woman between 25 and 40 years old with active or convalescent COVID-19. Source material: peripheral blood.

The CDR3 is CASSLGDRASSLHTEAFF. As DNA, the CDR3 is TGCGCCAGCAGCTTGGGGGACAGGGCCAGCAGCTTACACACTGAAGCTTTCTTT. The chain recombines TRBV5-1 with TRBJ1-1, with 9 nucleotides matching TRBD1. Germline CDR1 SGHRS, CDR2 YFSETQ. The J segment lost 3 bases and the V segment lost 0 bases, leaving 12 bases of the junction unmatched. The CDR3 loop spans 18 amino acids.